This T cell receptor beta chain was recorded in a study of blood T cell repertoires in COVID-19. Study-level background: T cells, B-cell-depleted T cells, or PBMCs supplied cDNA or gDNA.

The authors' processing: Scientists estimated how many nucleated cells there were by amplifying reference gene primers. Libraries were prepared by immunoSEQ multiplex PCR; TCRdb keeps only in-frame clonotypes and omits some of them. V and J calls plus clone size are reproduced from that table; the DNA served to infer D and trimming. The repertoire holds roughly 70,000 clones, 70% to 90% seen once, with about 4% in the top ten. The CDR3 runs to 15 residues. In germline, CDR1 is SGHDT, CDR2 YYEEEE. V was trimmed by 0 bases and J by 5 bases, leaving 13 bases between them. The TCR sequence derives from a man between 65 and 80 years old with active COVID-19. This chain uses TRBV5-6 with TRBJ2-3, with D perhaps TRBD2 (5 bases). What was sequenced was peripheral blood. CDR3 coding DNA: TGTGCCAGCAGCTTGGTGTGGGAGTACGTAGATACGCAGTATTTT. Translation gives CASSLVWEYVDTQYF.